Below, one T cell receptor beta chain is given with its context. This specimen belongs to a study of blood T cell repertoires in COVID-19. The overall study: T cells, B-cell-depleted T cells, or PBMCs provided the cDNA or gDNA that served as material.

Original analysis: Amplification of reference gene primers provided the estimated nucleated cell counts. Clones were sequenced by immunoSEQ multiplex PCR, and TCRdb holds only the in-frame ones, with some missing. The D gene and trimming were derived from the DNA, and the V and J assignments and clone size from that table. The sample yields 200,000 to 250,000 clones, roughly 80% seen once. V shed 1 base and J 6 bases; nucleotides not matched to a gene: 2. This CDR3 is 15 amino acids long. Germline V gene lookup returns CDR1 LNHNV and CDR2 YYDKDF (reference sequence). The specimen sequenced was peripheral blood. The chain has TRBV15 and TRBJ2-1; 11 nucleotides agree with TRBD2. This TCR was sampled from a human donor in a cohort sampled during active COVID-19. This chain's CDR3 is CATSRGTSGLNEQFF. Here the CDR3 DNA reads TGTGCCACCAGCAGAGGGACTAGCGGGCTCAATGAGCAGTTCTTC.